What follows are 15 T cell receptor beta chains derived from one specimen sequenced in a study of cytomegalovirus exposure and HLA in healthy donors. PCR was performed using 60 Vbeta and 13 Jbeta primers. Measured with immunoSEQ multiplex PCR; TCRdb has only the in-frame clones, and not every one. This table has around 59,000 clones, 75% to 85% appearing once. Sequenced material: PBMCs. The receptors here all came from a middle-aged woman in good health and CMV-seronegative.

The chain combines TRBV6-6 with TRBJ1-1, with D maybe TRBD1 (6 bases). The V and J ends lost 0 bases and 3 bases respectively, with 14 bases between them. Germline values: CDR1 MNHNY, CDR2 SVGAGI (reference sequence). The CDR3 sequence is 16 residues long. CDR3 sequence (DNA): TGTGCCAGCAGTTACTCGAAGGCAGGGGCGGACACTGAAGCTTTCTTT. This codes for CASSYSKAGADTEAFF.

This clone was seen just once. The DNA of the CDR3 is TGTGCCAGCAGTGAATTGGTCGGGAAGACCCAGTACTTC. This encodes CASSELVGKTQYF. The chain couples TRBV6-1 to TRBJ2-5; a possible D gene is TRBD2 (5 bases). This CDR3 has 13 amino acids. Looked up from germline, CDR1 is MNHNS and CDR2 is SASEGT. V lost 2 bases, J lost 6 bases, and 10 bases lay in between.

The chain employs TRBV10-2 and TRBJ1-1, with D uncertain. The CDR3 covers 15 residues. The V and J ends lost 9 bases and 1 base respectively, with 18 bases between them. The germline gives CDR1 WSHSY, CDR2 SAAADI. The CDR3 DNA reads TGCGCCAGTACATTTCAGGACTTTCCGAACACTGAAGCTTTCTTT. Amino acid sequence: CASTFQDFPNTEAFF.

The rearrangement uses TRBV19 and TRBJ1-2, with D hard to call. Trimming took off 1 base at V and 4 bases at J, with 10 bases between the two ends. The CDR3 runs 14 residues. Germline V CDR1 and CDR2: LNHDA, SQIVND (reference sequence). CDR3: CASSIAPVTYGYTF. In nucleotides, the CDR3 is TGTGCCAGTAGTATAGCACCAGTAACCTATGGCTACACCTTC.

The CDR3 bases are TGTGCCAGCAGCCCCAGATTTAACTATGGCTACACCTTC. Its protein product is CASSPRFNYGYTF. V is TRBV28 and J is TRBJ1-2; D is undetermined. Germline V gene data show CDR1 as MDHEN and CDR2 as SYDVKM. V was clipped by 6 bases and J by 1 base, with 9 bases between them. The CDR3 is made up of 13 amino acids.

Note on this clone: One end of the junction does not line up with germline, which may come from a read error. The gene calls are TRBV7-9 and TRBJ2-7; the match to TRBD1 covers 11 bases. The CDR3 totals 19 residues. Germline values: CDR1 SEHNR, CDR2 FQNEAQ (reference sequence). DNA for the CDR3: TGTTCCAGCAGCCCCACCCGGGACAGGGGGTTTACTTCCTCCTACGAGCAGTACTTC. Translation: CSSSPTRDRGFTSSYEQYF.

This clone was observed a handful of times. The chain has TRBV28 and TRBJ1-4; 7 positions match TRBD1. Germline CDR1 and CDR2: MDHEN and SYDVKM. V dropped 5 bases and J dropped 5; count of bases not matched to a gene: 17. This CDR3 has 18 amino acids. DNA for the CDR3: TGTGCCAGCAGTGCAACCGGACAGGAATTGTTTGGGAATGAAAAACTGTTTTTT. Translated: CASSATGQELFGNEKLFF.

The chain combines TRBV28 with TRBJ1-2; TRBD1 matches 9 bases. Germline-derived CDR1 and CDR2 are MDHEN and SYDVKM. V shed 9 bases and J 3 bases; nucleotides not matched to a gene: 8. The CDR3 covers 14 residues. The chain's CDR3 is CASTTGGLHYGYTF. In DNA, the CDR3 is TGTGCCAGTACCACAGGGGGCCTGCACTATGGCTACACCTTC.

The rearrangement uses TRBV15 and TRBJ2-7, with a weak D call TRBD1 (6 bases). The CDR3 is 13 residues long. V was pared by 5 bases and J by 3 bases, with 11 bases between. Germline V gives CDR1 LNHNV, CDR2 YYDKDF (reference sequence). The CDR3 sequence: CATSDRINYEQYF. CDR3 nucleotides: TGTGCCACCAGCGACAGGATAAACTACGAGCAGTACTTC.

The V gene is TRBV4-2, the J gene TRBJ1-4; 7 bases map to TRBD1. The germline V gene encodes CDR1 LGHNA and CDR2 YNFKEQ. The CDR3 loop spans 14 amino acids. The V and J ends lost 7 bases and 3 bases, in that order; junction bases with no gene match: 5. The chain's CDR3 is CASNTGVANEKLFF. CDR3 coding DNA: TGTGCCAGCAACACAGGGGTGGCTAATGAAAAACTGTTTTTT.

This clone was seen once. The chain joins TRBV21-1 to TRBJ1-1. TRBV21-1 is recorded as a pseudogene. The CDR3 runs 14 residues. DNA of the CDR3: TGTGCCAGCAGCACCCGGGAGGGTCGCACTGAAGCTTTCTTT. This encodes CASSTREGRTEAFF.

V gene TRBV2 combines with J gene TRBJ2-1, with a possible D match to TRBD2 (5 bases). The length of the CDR3 is 15 residues. The germline V and J ends were trimmed by 7 bases and 0 bases, with 13 bases remaining between them. The germline V gene encodes CDR1 SNHLY and CDR2 FYNNEI. The chain's CDR3 is CASIRGEASYNEQFF. Written as DNA, the CDR3 is TGTGCCAGCATCCGGGGTGAGGCCTCCTACAATGAGCAGTTCTTC.

A word on this clone: At one end the junction does not follow the germline gene, possibly because of a read error. V usage is TRBV7-9 and J usage is TRBJ2-1, with 10 bases fitting TRBD1. The CDR3 loop spans 19 amino acids. The germline V gene has CDR1 SEHNR and CDR2 FQNEAQ (reference sequence). The CDR3 loop reads CAGSLTRQGANINYNEQFF. The CDR3 DNA is TGTGCCGGCAGCTTAACAAGACAGGGGGCGAATATAAACTACAATGAGCAGTTCTTC.

This clone was seen only a few times. The genes are TRBV5-1 and TRBJ2-3; unclear D gene. The ends were cut back, 1 base at V and 4 bases at J, with 4 bases in the middle. Per germline, CDR1 SGHRS and CDR2 YFSETQ. This CDR3 comprises 12 residues. This chain's CDR3 is CASSLRADTQYF. CDR3 in DNA: TGCGCCAGCAGCTTGCGGGCAGATACGCAGTATTTT.

This chain joins TRBV28 and TRBJ2-7, with D possibly being TRBD1 (6 bases). CDR1 and CDR2 from the germline V gene are MDHEN and SYDVKM. CDR3 length equals 12 residues. Trimming shortened V by 6 bases and J by 6 bases, and 12 bases separated the two germline ends. CDR3 amino acids: CASSPQGSEQYF. The CDR3 DNA is TGTGCCAGCAGCCCCCAGGGGAGCGAGCAGTACTTC.